This T cell receptor (beta chain) appears in the sequencing data of a study of vaccination and CD4 T cells after COVID-19. This clonotype appeared a few times. The V gene's germline CDR1 is DFQATT and CDR2 SNEGSKA (reference sequence). This CDR3 region has 14 residues. V shed 1 base and J shed 6 bases, with 13 bases lying between them. Via MiXCR, TCRdb re-called the PCR reads, giving one row per CDR3 protein. Of roughly 18,000 distinct CDR3 sequences listed, about 59% are singletons. The origin of this receptor is a human donor who had recovered from COVID-19. The chain joins TRBV20-1 to TRBJ2-1; D is unclear. Sequences were derived from CD4+ T cells from blood, sampled before SARS-CoV-2 vaccination. CDR3 residues: CSARAYTKSNEQFF. CDR3 DNA: TGCAGTGCTAGAGCCTATACAAAGAGCAATGAGCAGTTCTTC.